The next 27 T cell receptor beta chains were all read from a single sample in a study of blood T cells in healthy people across ages. Through a sample-barcoded 5' primer and a J-beta primer mix, a second PCR was run for about 6 to 11 cycles. TCRdb passed the 5' RACE reads through MiXCR, listing each CDR3 protein once. The sample yields about 680,000 distinct CDR3 sequences, 49% seen once. Sequencing input: blood. These receptors were collected from an older woman in good health.

V and J are TRBV3-1 and TRBJ2-5; D is unresolved. The J call is in doubt because the DNA end fits TRBJ2-7 better. The CDR3 consists of 15 residues. In germline, CDR1 is LGHDT, CDR2 YNNKEL (reference sequence). The CDR3 reads CASSLQGLGLYEQYF. In DNA form, the CDR3 reads TGTGCCAGCAGCCTTCAAGGATTAGGTCTCTACGAGCAGTACTTC.

V gene TRBV27 combines with J gene TRBJ2-3; D is undetermined. Trimming took off 5 bases at V and 5 bases at J, with 5 bases between the two ends. CDR1 and CDR2 (germline): MNHEY, SMNVEV (reference sequence). The CDR3 runs to 11 residues. The CDR3 spells CASSTKDTQYF. The CDR3 DNA reads as TGTGCCAGCAGTACCAAAGATACGCAGTATTTT.

This clonotype was counted at least ten times. V is TRBV7-2 and J is TRBJ2-7, with D perhaps matching TRBD2 (6 bases). Germline V gene sequence: CDR1 SGHTA, CDR2 FQGNSA. The V gene lost 5 bases and the J gene lost 2 bases, with 16 bases spanning the gap. The CDR3 contains 15 residues. CDR3 protein: CASSPSVTSPYEQYF. DNA of the CDR3: TGTGCCAGCAGCCCTAGCGTGACGTCCCCCTACGAGCAGTACTTC.

This clonotype showed up just a few times. The gene calls are TRBV5-1 and TRBJ1-1; possible D gene TRBD1, 6 bases. V lost 2 bases, J lost 4 bases, and 18 bases lay in between. CDR1 is SGHRS and CDR2 is YFSETQ in the germline V gene. This CDR3 has 16 amino acids. The CDR3 DNA reads as TGCGCCAGCAGCTTCTCCCCGGTGGGGGCGGGCACTGAAGCTTTCTTT. This gives the protein CASSFSPVGAGTEAFF.

As to this clonotype: A much larger clone differs from this one at a single base, so this may be a read error. V is TRBV4-2 and J is TRBJ2-7; 10 bases fit TRBD2. J lost 4 bases, V lost 1 base, and 10 bases had no gene match. Germline lookup yields CDR1 LGHNA and CDR2 YNFKEQ. The CDR3 runs 17 residues. CDR3 region: CASSQAAGLARVYEQYF. CDR3 DNA: TGTGCCAGCAGCCAAGCAGCGGGACTAGCGAGAGTTTACGAGCAGTACTTC.

The chain employs TRBV4-3 and TRBJ2-7, with a possible D match to TRBD1 (5 bases). CDR1 is LGHNA and CDR2 is YSLEER in the germline V gene. The germline V and J ends were trimmed by 1 base and 6 bases, with 13 bases remaining between them. There are 14 residues in the CDR3. CDR3 coding DNA: TGCGCCAGCAGCCAAGTCATAGGACAAAGCGAGCAGTACTTC. Protein product: CASSQVIGQSEQYF.

This chain joins TRBV29-1 and TRBJ2-1, with D uncertain. The germline gives CDR1 SQVTM, CDR2 ANQGSEA. The CDR3 has 12 residues. Trimming cost V 3 bases and J 8 bases, with 11 bases left between them. The CDR3 DNA sequence: TGCAGCGTTGACGAGGTGGTCGATGAGCAGTTCTTC. This encodes CSVDEVVDEQFF.

Concerning this clonotype: At one end, the junction sequence differs from germline, possibly due to a read error. The V call is TRBV20-1, the J call TRBJ2-1; TRBD1 matches at 7 bases. The length of the CDR3 is 12 residues. CDR1 is DFQATT, CDR2 SNEGSKA, per germline (reference sequence). CDR3 sequence reads: CSAGDRDNEQFF. The CDR3 DNA is TGCAGTGCTGGAGACAGGGACAATGAGCAGTTCTTC.

V usage is TRBV29-1 and J usage is TRBJ2-1; weak D call: TRBD1 (6 bases). Trimming removed 6 bases at V and 6 bases at J, with 24 bases between. The CDR3 runs to 16 residues. Germline V lookup: CDR1 SQVTM, CDR2 ANQGSEA. CDR3 in amino acids: CSVKPGEGFMSNEQFF. DNA of the CDR3: TGCAGCGTGAAGCCAGGGGAAGGTTTTATGAGCAATGAGCAGTTCTTC.

In its sample, this clonotype was seen a few times. This chain links TRBV7-3 with TRBJ1-1; weak D call: TRBD1 (5 bases). CDR3 length equals 14 residues. Germline-derived CDR1 and CDR2 are SGHTA and FQGTGA. Trimming took 2 bases from V and 4 from J, leaving 11 bases between them. The CDR3 DNA reads as TGTGCCAGCAGCTTAGACGGGCAGGGCACTGAAGCTTTCTTT. Amino acid sequence: CASSLDGQGTEAFF.

The gene calls are TRBV7-2 and TRBJ1-4, with D maybe TRBD1 (5 bases). Germline V gene lookup returns CDR1 SGHTA and CDR2 FQGNSA. V was trimmed by 1 base and J by 6 bases, leaving 18 bases between them. This CDR3 is built from 17 residues. In nucleotides, the CDR3 is TGTGCCAGCAGCTTAGGGACACGACATCAAGGGGATGAAAAACTGTTTTTT. This sequence encodes CASSLGTRHQGDEKLFF.

V usage is TRBV2 and J usage is TRBJ1-4; D gene unclear. The CDR3 is 16 residues long. Germline V gives CDR1 SNHLY, CDR2 FYNNEI. V lost 8 bases, J lost 0 bases, and 16 bases lay in between. The CDR3 DNA reads TGTGCCAGCGTCCAGGCTTCGGCCGCAACTAATGAAAAACTGTTTTTT. Its translation is CASVQASAATNEKLFF.

The CDR3 DNA reads TGCAGTGCTAGACAACTAGCGGAAGCGTACAATGAGCAGTTCTTC. Protein product: CSARQLAEAYNEQFF. This chain joins TRBV20-1 and TRBJ2-1; 8 positions agree with TRBD2. The germline gives CDR1 DFQATT, CDR2 SNEGSKA (reference sequence). The CDR3 length is 15 residues. V lost 2 bases to trimming and J lost 4 bases; unmatched junction nucleotides: 7.

V usage is TRBV6-6 and J usage is TRBJ1-6; D is uncertain. Germline loops: CDR1 MNHNY, CDR2 SVGAGI (reference sequence). This CDR3 contains 16 residues. Trimming removed 6 bases at V and 6 bases at J, with 18 bases between. CDR3 in amino acids: CASSPSWAGSNSPLHF. CDR3 in DNA: TGTGCCAGCAGCCCCTCCTGGGCGGGATCTAATTCACCCCTCCACTTT.

This clonotype was counted a single time. The CDR3 loop reads CAWSPSYEQYF. The CDR3 DNA is TGTGCCTGGAGTCCGTCCTACGAGCAGTACTTC. This chain connects TRBV30 to TRBJ2-7; D call uncertain. Germline CDR1 GTSNPN, CDR2 SVGIG (reference sequence). This CDR3 comprises 11 residues. V was cut by 2 bases and J by 1 base, with 3 bases left in between.

This chain connects TRBV6-2 or TRBV6-3 to TRBJ2-1, with TRBD1 matching 10 bases. The CDR3 runs 18 residues. With V trimmed by 0 bases and J by 0 bases, 5 bases remained unmatched. Looked up from germline, CDR1 is MNHEY and CDR2 is SVGEGT. Written as DNA, the CDR3 is TGTGCCAGCAGTTACTCTGGGACAGGGGTTCCCTCCTACAATGAGCAGTTCTTC. This codes for CASSYSGTGVPSYNEQFF.

The V and J genes are TRBV24-1 and TRBJ2-5; 7 bases fit TRBD2. Unmatched junction bases numbered 10, after V lost 2 bases and J lost 11 bases. The CDR3 runs to 14 residues. The V gene's germline CDR1 is KGHDR and CDR2 SFDVKD. Here the CDR3 DNA reads TGTGCCACCAGTGATTCGGGGACGGGAGGTCAACAGTACTTC. Its translation is CATSDSGTGGQQYF.

The table lists this clonotype with a few counts. This chain links TRBV6-2 or TRBV6-3 with TRBJ2-1; 9 nucleotides agree with TRBD1. This CDR3 region has 15 residues. Germline values: CDR1 MNHEY, CDR2 SVGEGT. Unmatched junction bases numbered 8, after V lost 6 bases and J lost 5 bases. CDR3 sequence reads: CASRLTGGGHNEQFF. For the CDR3, the DNA is TGTGCCAGCAGACTAACAGGGGGCGGCCACAATGAGCAGTTCTTC.

The V call is TRBV6-4, the J call TRBJ2-1; D possibly corresponds to TRBD1 (5 bases). Trimming took 0 bases from V and 0 from J, leaving 9 bases between them. Per germline, CDR1 MRHNA and CDR2 SNTAGT. This CDR3 has 16 residues. CDR3 amino acids: CASSDSRTSSYNEQFF. CDR3 bases: TGTGCCAGCAGTGACTCGAGGACAAGCTCCTACAATGAGCAGTTCTTC.

The V call is TRBV20-1, the J call TRBJ2-1, with 9 bases that match TRBD1. V was clipped by 1 base and J by 4 bases; unmatched bases: 2. CDR3 length: 14 residues. CDR1 DFQATT and CDR2 SNEGSKA come from the germline V gene (reference sequence). CDR3 bases: TGCAGTGCTAGAGTAGGGACAGGGTACAATGAGCAGTTCTTC. Amino acid sequence: CSARVGTGYNEQFF.

This clonotype has more than one count but fewer than ten. This chain connects TRBV7-2 to TRBJ2-1, with 9 bases identical to TRBD2. The CDR3 length is 15 residues. Unmatched junction bases numbered 7, after V lost 5 bases and J lost 5 bases. The germline gives CDR1 SGHTA, CDR2 FQGNSA. The DNA of the CDR3 is TGTGCCAGCAGCCAGACTAGCGGCAGTCACAATGAGCAGTTCTTC. It yields the protein CASSQTSGSHNEQFF.

This clonotype was recorded at least ten times. The chain joins TRBV29-1 to TRBJ1-3; D remains ambiguous. Looked up from germline, CDR1 is SQVTM and CDR2 is ANQGSEA. Trimming took off 7 bases at V and 2 bases at J, with 12 bases between the two ends. There are 13 residues in the CDR3. CDR3 residues: CSARGIAGNTIYF. The CDR3 coding sequence is TGCAGCGCGAGAGGGATAGCTGGAAACACCATATATTTT.

This clonotype was seen only a few times. The genes are TRBV7-2 and TRBJ2-1; 8 bases agree with TRBD1. V trimming: 3 bases; J trimming: 7 bases; junction bases outside the gene matches: 8. This CDR3 contains 15 residues. Germline V gene sequence: CDR1 SGHTA, CDR2 FQGNSA. The CDR3 sequence: CASSFTGGGENEQFF. CDR3 DNA: TGTGCCAGCAGCTTCACAGGGGGAGGCGAGAATGAGCAGTTCTTC. The full variable domain, completed using reference TRBV7-2 and TRBJ2-1, is GAGVSQSPSNKVTEKGKDVELRCDPISGHTALYWYRQSLGQGLEFLIYFQGNSAPDKSGLPSDRFSAERTGGSVSTLTIQRTQQEDSAVYLCASSFTGGGENEQFFGPGTRLTVL.

This clonotype showed up just a few times. The J gene is TRBJ2-7, the V gene TRBV4-2, with 9 bases aligning to TRBD1. CDR1 and CDR2 from the germline V gene are LGHNA and YNFKEQ. V trimming: 2 bases; J trimming: 2 bases; junction bases outside the gene matches: 4. This CDR3 region has 15 residues. This CDR3 reads CASSQPDRGTYEQYF. CDR3 nucleotide sequence: TGTGCCAGCAGCCAACCGGACAGGGGAACCTACGAGCAGTACTTC.

The rearrangement links TRBV12-3 or TRBV12-4 to TRBJ1-1; D may be TRBD1 (5 bases). Trimming cost V 7 bases and J 6 bases, with 12 bases left between them. CDR3 length equals 12 residues. The CDR3 spells CASNRGTAEAFF. The CDR3 DNA is TGTGCCAGCAATCGGGGGACCGCTGAAGCTTTCTTT.

This clonotype was seen a handful of times. J is TRBJ2-3 and V is TRBV11-3, with a weak D call TRBD2 (5 bases). CDR1 and CDR2 from the germline V gene are SGHNT and YENEEA. The CDR3 has 14 residues. Trimming cost V 2 bases and J 2 bases, with 8 bases left between them. This chain's CDR3 is CASSLRGFTDTQYF. The CDR3 nucleotides are TGTGCCAGCAGCTTACGGGGATTCACAGATACGCAGTATTTT.

This CDR3 reads CSVGWSGSYEQYF. The CDR3 DNA reads as TGCAGCGTTGGTTGGTCTGGCTCCTACGAGCAGTACTTC. The rearrangement links TRBV29-1 to TRBJ2-5; D is uncertain. The DNA end lines up better with TRBJ2-7; the J call may be wrong. The germline CDR1 and CDR2 sequences are SQVTM and ANQGSEA. The CDR3 totals 13 residues.